The 28 T cell receptor beta chains below come from one sample, sequenced in a study of blood T cell repertoires in COVID-19. The assay was immunoSEQ multiplex PCR, and TCRdb's table has in-frame clones only and misses some. The sample carries 200,000 to 250,000 clones, 80% to 85% recorded once. The sample comprised PBMCs or T cells enriched from blood (not recorded which). The receptors here all came from a woman aged 40 to 50 who had recovered from COVID-19.

This chain connects TRBV18 to TRBJ1-1, with D maybe TRBD1 (6 bases). Germline CDR1 KGHSH, CDR2 LQKENI. The CDR3 sequence is 14 residues long. V was shortened by 5 bases and J by 7 bases, with 17 bases between the two germline ends. This chain's CDR3 is CASSGSAGAGEAFF. Written as DNA, the CDR3 is TGTGCCAGCTCAGGTAGTGCGGGGGCCGGTGAAGCTTTCTTT.

The chain links TRBV28 to TRBJ1-1; 7 nucleotides match TRBD1. CDR1 and CDR2 from the germline V gene are MDHEN and SYDVKM. After removal of 10 bases from V and 6 bases from J, the junction contained 11 bases not matched to a gene. CDR3 length: 13 amino acids. DNA for the CDR3: TGTGCCACCGACCCCCCCGACAGGGCTGAAGCTTTCTTT. It encodes CATDPPDRAEAFF.

J is TRBJ2-3 and V is TRBV7-2; 11 bases are shared with TRBD2. The CDR3 runs to 19 residues. Germline lookup yields CDR1 SGHTA and CDR2 FQGNSA. The J segment lost 0 bases and the V segment lost 1 base, leaving 9 bases of the junction unmatched. The CDR3 here is CASSLVPGLAESSTDTQYF. The CDR3 DNA reads as TGTGCCAGCAGCTTAGTCCCGGGACTAGCGGAGTCTAGCACAGATACGCAGTATTTT. Supplemented by reference TRBV7-2 and TRBJ2-3, the full variable domain reads GAGVSQSPSNKVTEKGKDVELRCDPISGHTALYWYRQSLGQGLEFLIYFQGNSAPDKSGLPSDRFSAERTGGSVSTLTIQRTQQEDSAVYLCASSLVPGLAESSTDTQYFGPGTRLTVL.

This clone was counted only a few times. The chain is built from TRBV6-5 and TRBJ1-1; weak D call: TRBD1 (5 bases). V lost 6 bases to trimming and J lost 11 bases, with 16 bases between them. Germline CDR1 is MNHEY and CDR2 is SVGAGI. The CDR3 length is 12 residues. The CDR3 is CASSLSGGTAFF. The CDR3 nucleotides are TGTGCCAGCAGCTTATCGGGGGGGACGGCTTTCTTT.

The rearrangement uses TRBV3-1 (or the pseudogene TRBV3-2) and TRBJ2-5, with 8 positions matching TRBD2. CDR3 length: 14 amino acids. From germline, CDR1 is LGHDT and CDR2 YNNKEL (reference sequence). The V gene end was trimmed by 7 bases and the J gene end by 2 bases; junction bases not matched to a gene: 6. The CDR3 DNA follows: TGTGCCAGCACGCCTAGCGGGTTTCAAGAGACCCAGTACTTC. Translated, it gives CASTPSGFQETQYF.

The chain couples TRBV27 to TRBJ2-7; 7 bases align to TRBD1. The V and J ends lost 6 bases and 2 bases, in that order; junction bases with no gene match: 13. The germline V gene has CDR1 MNHEY and CDR2 SMNVEV (reference sequence). The CDR3 loop spans 16 amino acids. In DNA, the CDR3 is TGTGCCAGCAGCCCTTACGGACAGGAGACAACCTACGAGCAGTACTTC. It yields the protein CASSPYGQETTYEQYF.

This clone has a count of ten or more. The rearrangement uses TRBV6-5 and TRBJ2-3, with TRBD2 matching 7 bases. CDR1 is MNHEY, CDR2 SVGAGI, per germline. The CDR3 totals 15 residues. V gave up 6 bases and J gave up 0 bases; unmatched junction bases: 6. As DNA, the CDR3 is TGTGCCAGCAGATGGGGGGGAACTAGCACAGATACGCAGTATTTT. It translates to CASRWGGTSTDTQYF.

The chain couples TRBV25-1 to TRBJ1-1; a possible D gene is TRBD1 (5 bases). The CDR3 has 14 residues. Germline values: CDR1 MGHDK, CDR2 SYGVNS. Trimming left V 6 bases short and J 4 bases short, with 15 bases between. The CDR3 bases are TGTGCCAGCAGGGACCCAGGGATGCCCACTGAAGCTTTCTTT. Protein sequence: CASRDPGMPTEAFF. Looking up the rest from reference TRBV25-1 and TRBJ1-1 gives the full variable domain: EADIYQTPRYLVIGTGKKITLECSQTMGHDKMYWYQQDPGMELHLIHYSYGVNSTEKGDLSSESTVSRIRTEHFPLTLESARPSHTSQYLCASRDPGMPTEAFFGQGTRLTVV.

The V call is TRBV30, the J call TRBJ1-5; no definite D call. V was clipped by 2 bases and J by 0 bases, with 17 bases between them. Per germline, CDR1 GTSNPN and CDR2 SVGIG (reference sequence). This CDR3 has 17 residues. CDR3 amino acids: CAWSPSVLFYSNQPQHF. In DNA, the CDR3 is TGTGCCTGGAGTCCGAGCGTCCTTTTTTATAGCAATCAGCCCCAGCATTTT. The whole variable domain, remainder taken from reference TRBV30 and TRBJ1-5, is SQTIHQWPATLVQPVGSPLSLECTVEGTSNPNLYWYRQAAGRGLQLLFYSVGIGQISSEVPQNLSASRPQDRQFILSSKKLLLSDSGFYLCAWSPSVLFYSNQPQHFGDGTRLSIL.

This clone was picked up one time. J is TRBJ1-4 and V is TRBV5-1; D remains ambiguous. Germline V gives CDR1 SGHRS, CDR2 YFSETQ. The CDR3 extends over 14 amino acids. V was cut by 0 bases and J by 0 bases, with 3 bases left in between. CDR3: CASSLGTTNEKLFF. DNA for the CDR3: TGCGCCAGCAGCTTGGGTACAACTAATGAAAAACTGTTTTTT.

A word on this clone: The same CDR3 arises from other DNA sequences in this sample as well. The genes are TRBV12-3 or TRBV12-4 and TRBJ1-2, with a tentative D call TRBD1 (6 bases). V was trimmed by 6 bases and J by 1 base, leaving 9 bases between them. The CDR3 totals 13 residues. The CDR3 DNA follows: TGTGCCAGCAGCCTCAGGGGTAACTATGGCTACACCTTC. Amino acids: CASSLRGNYGYTF.

CDR3 nucleotides: TGTGCCAGCAGCTTGGGTCTAGCGGGAGACGTCTCCTACAATGAGCAGTTCTTC. Translated: CASSLGLAGDVSYNEQFF. This chain links TRBV7-2 with TRBJ2-1, with 10 positions matching TRBD2. Germline V gene data show CDR1 as SGHTA and CDR2 as FQGNSA. J gave up 0 bases and V 3 bases, and 8 bases lay outside the gene matches. The CDR3 has 18 amino acids.

The chain links TRBV9 to TRBJ1-1; D is perhaps TRBD1 (5 bases). There are 13 residues in the CDR3. Germline V gives CDR1 SGDLS, CDR2 YYNGEE. Trimming removed 7 bases at V and 10 bases at J, with 20 bases between. The CDR3 protein is CASGGGERYGAFF. The CDR3 nucleotides read TGTGCCAGCGGAGGAGGGGAGAGGTACGGAGCTTTCTTT.

V and J are TRBV7-9 and TRBJ2-7; D is undetermined. The CDR3 covers 11 residues. The germline CDR1 and CDR2 sequences are SEHNR and FQNEAQ (reference sequence). The germline V and J ends were trimmed by 4 bases and 2 bases, with 3 bases remaining between them. CDR3 loop: CASSSTYEQYF. The CDR3 DNA follows: TGTGCCAGCAGCTCTACCTACGAGCAGTACTTC.

The V and J genes are TRBV18 and TRBJ2-1, with 10 bases lining up with TRBD2. After removal of 1 base from V and 4 bases from J, the junction contained 7 bases not matched to a gene. This CDR3 has 17 amino acids. Germline V gives CDR1 KGHSH, CDR2 LQKENI. The CDR3 protein is CASSPQTGTSAYNEQFF. The CDR3 bases are TGTGCCAGCTCACCACAAACCGGGACTAGCGCATACAATGAGCAGTTCTTC.

V gene TRBV7-8 combines with J gene TRBJ2-3; 11 bases match TRBD2. Germline trimming cut 5 bases from V and 4 bases from J; bases unmatched to any gene: 8. The CDR3 sequence is 16 residues long. Germline CDR1 and CDR2: SGHVS and FQNEAQ. CDR3 bases: TGTGCCAGCAGCACCGGACTAGCGGGTAGCCCAGATACGCAGTATTTT. As protein: CASSTGLAGSPDTQYF. The full variable domain, with the rest looked up from reference TRBV7-8 and TRBJ2-3, is GAGVSQSPRYKVAKRGQDVALRCDPISGHVSLFWYQQALGQGPEFLTYFQNEAQLDKSGLPSDRFFAERPEGSVSTLKIQRTQQEDSAVYLCASSTGLAGSPDTQYFGPGTRLTVL.

This clone is a singleton in its sample. V is TRBV5-4 and J is TRBJ1-1; TRBD1 might be the D (6 bases). Trimming took 4 bases from V and 2 from J, leaving 9 bases between them. CDR3 length: 13 residues. Germline V gene lookup returns CDR1 SGHNT and CDR2 YYREEE (reference sequence). CDR3 amino acids: CASSRTVNTEAFF. The CDR3, as DNA: TGTGCCAGCAGCAGGACAGTCAACACTGAAGCTTTCTTT.

This sequence joins TRBV19 and TRBJ2-3; tentative D call: TRBD2 (5 bases). Germline V gives CDR1 LNHDA, CDR2 SQIVND (reference sequence). Trimming stripped 2 bases from V and 5 bases from J, with 11 bases between. This CDR3 is 14 amino acids long. The CDR3 loop is CASSITPEGDTQYF. DNA of the CDR3: TGTGCCAGTAGTATAACACCTGAGGGAGATACGCAGTATTTT. The full variable domain, rest sourced from reference TRBV19 and TRBJ2-3, is DGGITQSPKYLFRKEGQNVTLSCEQNLNHDAMYWYRQDPGQGLRLIYYSQIVNDFQKGDIAEGYSVSREKKESFPLTVTSAQKNPTAFYLCASSITPEGDTQYFGPGTRLTVL.

V gene TRBV7-9 combines with J gene TRBJ2-2, with TRBD2 matching over 7 bases. V shed 4 bases, J shed 6 bases, and the junction held 14 bases outside the gene matches. Looked up from germline, CDR1 is SEHNR and CDR2 is FQNEAQ (reference sequence). This CDR3 has 17 amino acids. The CDR3 DNA is TGTGCCAGCAGCTGGGGGGGAGCTAGCGCCGCCCCCGGGGAGCTGTTTTTT. As protein: CASSWGGASAAPGELFF.

This sequence joins TRBV5-1 and TRBJ2-5, with D perhaps matching TRBD1 (6 bases). Germline CDR1 SGHRS, CDR2 YFSETQ. Between the trimmed V and J ends, which lost 2 bases and 5 bases, there was a span of 16 bases. The CDR3 sequence is 15 residues long. The CDR3 nucleotides are TGCGCCAGCAGCTTTAATCAGGGGCCGGGTGAGACCCAGTACTTC. Its translation: CASSFNQGPGETQYF.

Written as DNA, the CDR3 is TGTGCCAGCAGCCGTAGCACCGGGGAGCTGTTTTTT. This sequence encodes CASSRSTGELFF. This sequence joins TRBV7-2 and TRBJ2-2; D gene uncertain. V was pared by 5 bases and J by 4 bases, with 5 bases between. Germline CDR1 and CDR2: SGHTA and FQGNSA. The CDR3 has 12 amino acids.

This chain connects TRBV2 to TRBJ2-1; no reliable D call. CDR3 length: 14 amino acids. The germline V gene has CDR1 SNHLY and CDR2 FYNNEI. V was shortened by 3 bases and J by 0 bases, with 6 bases between the two germline ends. In DNA form, the CDR3 reads TGTGCCAGCAGTGAGTGGGCCTCCTACAATGAGCAGTTCTTC. It yields the protein CASSEWASYNEQFF.

In DNA, the CDR3 is TGTGCCAGCAGCTTAGAAGCGTACGGTGGTCGTGAGCAGTTCTTC. As protein: CASSLEAYGGREQFF. The chain recombines TRBV11-2 with TRBJ2-1; no reliable D call. CDR1 is SGHAT, CDR2 FQNNGV, per germline. V lost 0 bases and J 9 bases, leaving 15 bases between the germline ends. The CDR3 is made up of 15 amino acids.

The chain recombines TRBV4-3 with TRBJ1-5; TRBD1 matches at 9 bases. V shed 1 base and J 9 bases; nucleotides not matched to a gene: 7. CDR1 and CDR2 (germline): LGHNA, YSLEER. CDR3 size: 15 residues. The CDR3, as DNA: TGCGCCAGCAGCCAAGGAGGGACAGGGAGATGGCCCCAGCATTTT. It yields the protein CASSQGGTGRWPQHF.

CDR3 sequence (DNA): TGTGCCAGCACCCTCAGGAGGGAGAGCGGCTACACCTTC. As protein: CASTLRRESGYTF. The chain joins TRBV28 to TRBJ1-2; D is ambiguous. CDR1 MDHEN and CDR2 SYDVKM come from the germline V gene. CDR3 length equals 13 residues. The ends were cut back, 7 bases at V and 8 bases at J, with 17 bases in the middle.

This clone appeared a few times. The chain carries TRBV30 and TRBJ2-5; D ambiguous. Trimming took off 2 bases at V and 0 bases at J, with 4 bases between the two ends. Germline CDR1 reads GTSNPN; CDR2 reads SVGIG (reference sequence). The CDR3 has 12 amino acids. The CDR3 DNA sequence: TGTGCCTGGAGTCGGTACCAAGAGACCCAGTACTTC. Its protein is CAWSRYQETQYF.

The chain carries TRBV11-2 and TRBJ2-7; D gene ambiguous. The CDR3 has 15 residues. The V gene lost 4 bases and the J gene lost 1 base, with 14 bases spanning the gap. Germline V lookup: CDR1 SGHAT, CDR2 FQNNGV. The CDR3: CASSSFPAPSYEQYV. The CDR3 DNA sequence: TGTGCCAGCAGCTCCTTCCCAGCGCCGTCCTACGAGCAGTACGTC.

The chain employs TRBV3-1 (or the pseudogene TRBV3-2) and TRBJ1-1; D remains ambiguous. The CDR3 is 14 amino acids. V lost 3 bases and J lost 7, with 15 bases in between. CDR1 and CDR2 (germline): LGHDT, YNNKEL (reference sequence). CDR3 residues: CASSQEGGQSEAFF. CDR3 bases: TGTGCCAGCAGCCAGGAGGGCGGGCAAAGTGAAGCTTTCTTT.